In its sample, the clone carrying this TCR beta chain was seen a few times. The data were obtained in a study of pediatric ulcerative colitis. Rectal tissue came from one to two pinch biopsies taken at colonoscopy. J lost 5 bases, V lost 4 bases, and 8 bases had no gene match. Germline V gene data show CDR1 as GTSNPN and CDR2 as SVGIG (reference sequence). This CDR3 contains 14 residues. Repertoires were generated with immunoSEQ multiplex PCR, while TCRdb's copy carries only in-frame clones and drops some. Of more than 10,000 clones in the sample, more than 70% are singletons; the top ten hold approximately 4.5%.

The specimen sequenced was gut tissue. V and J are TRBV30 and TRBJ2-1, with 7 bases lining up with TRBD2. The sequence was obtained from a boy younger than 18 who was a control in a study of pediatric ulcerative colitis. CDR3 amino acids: CAWNHGGSDNEQFF. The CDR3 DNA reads TGTGCCTGGAATCACGGCGGGAGTGACAATGAGCAGTTCTTC.